The source of this T cell receptor beta chain is a study of T cell repertoires in cytomegalovirus infection. In the study overall: Epitope selection comprised recently identified HLA-C-restricted CMV epitopes and well-studied HLA-B-restricted CMV epitopes. Indicated by public TCR beta signatures were CMV infection and matching HLA type.

TCRdb re-called the reads with MiXCR, one entry per CDR3 protein. The top ten hold around 15% of the sample, which has about a million distinct CDR3 sequences, approximately 33% seen once. General observations from the study: Ex vivo, HLA-C-restricted CMV-specific TCR beta clonotypes prevailed over the rest of the response. Cumulative public TCR beta family frequency identified CMV carriers with the relevant HLA.

This clonotype came up a few times. Its antigen is not identified. The source of this sequence is a human donor in good health (CMV status not recorded). Some clones in this sample may be carry-over from other donors' samples. The sequenced sample was cultured CD8+ T cells from PBMCs, obtained from culture after CMV antigen stimulation.

The CDR3 spells CASSLKQGALDTEAFF. The CDR3 DNA reads as TGTGCCAGCAGCTTGAAACAGGGGGCATTGGACACTGAAGCTTTCTTT. J is TRBJ1-1 and V is TRBV7-4, with 9 nucleotides matching TRBD1. The length of the CDR3 is 16 residues. Trimming took 3 bases from V and 3 from J; bases not matched to a gene: 8. The germline V gene encodes CDR1 SGHVT and CDR2 SQSDAQ.